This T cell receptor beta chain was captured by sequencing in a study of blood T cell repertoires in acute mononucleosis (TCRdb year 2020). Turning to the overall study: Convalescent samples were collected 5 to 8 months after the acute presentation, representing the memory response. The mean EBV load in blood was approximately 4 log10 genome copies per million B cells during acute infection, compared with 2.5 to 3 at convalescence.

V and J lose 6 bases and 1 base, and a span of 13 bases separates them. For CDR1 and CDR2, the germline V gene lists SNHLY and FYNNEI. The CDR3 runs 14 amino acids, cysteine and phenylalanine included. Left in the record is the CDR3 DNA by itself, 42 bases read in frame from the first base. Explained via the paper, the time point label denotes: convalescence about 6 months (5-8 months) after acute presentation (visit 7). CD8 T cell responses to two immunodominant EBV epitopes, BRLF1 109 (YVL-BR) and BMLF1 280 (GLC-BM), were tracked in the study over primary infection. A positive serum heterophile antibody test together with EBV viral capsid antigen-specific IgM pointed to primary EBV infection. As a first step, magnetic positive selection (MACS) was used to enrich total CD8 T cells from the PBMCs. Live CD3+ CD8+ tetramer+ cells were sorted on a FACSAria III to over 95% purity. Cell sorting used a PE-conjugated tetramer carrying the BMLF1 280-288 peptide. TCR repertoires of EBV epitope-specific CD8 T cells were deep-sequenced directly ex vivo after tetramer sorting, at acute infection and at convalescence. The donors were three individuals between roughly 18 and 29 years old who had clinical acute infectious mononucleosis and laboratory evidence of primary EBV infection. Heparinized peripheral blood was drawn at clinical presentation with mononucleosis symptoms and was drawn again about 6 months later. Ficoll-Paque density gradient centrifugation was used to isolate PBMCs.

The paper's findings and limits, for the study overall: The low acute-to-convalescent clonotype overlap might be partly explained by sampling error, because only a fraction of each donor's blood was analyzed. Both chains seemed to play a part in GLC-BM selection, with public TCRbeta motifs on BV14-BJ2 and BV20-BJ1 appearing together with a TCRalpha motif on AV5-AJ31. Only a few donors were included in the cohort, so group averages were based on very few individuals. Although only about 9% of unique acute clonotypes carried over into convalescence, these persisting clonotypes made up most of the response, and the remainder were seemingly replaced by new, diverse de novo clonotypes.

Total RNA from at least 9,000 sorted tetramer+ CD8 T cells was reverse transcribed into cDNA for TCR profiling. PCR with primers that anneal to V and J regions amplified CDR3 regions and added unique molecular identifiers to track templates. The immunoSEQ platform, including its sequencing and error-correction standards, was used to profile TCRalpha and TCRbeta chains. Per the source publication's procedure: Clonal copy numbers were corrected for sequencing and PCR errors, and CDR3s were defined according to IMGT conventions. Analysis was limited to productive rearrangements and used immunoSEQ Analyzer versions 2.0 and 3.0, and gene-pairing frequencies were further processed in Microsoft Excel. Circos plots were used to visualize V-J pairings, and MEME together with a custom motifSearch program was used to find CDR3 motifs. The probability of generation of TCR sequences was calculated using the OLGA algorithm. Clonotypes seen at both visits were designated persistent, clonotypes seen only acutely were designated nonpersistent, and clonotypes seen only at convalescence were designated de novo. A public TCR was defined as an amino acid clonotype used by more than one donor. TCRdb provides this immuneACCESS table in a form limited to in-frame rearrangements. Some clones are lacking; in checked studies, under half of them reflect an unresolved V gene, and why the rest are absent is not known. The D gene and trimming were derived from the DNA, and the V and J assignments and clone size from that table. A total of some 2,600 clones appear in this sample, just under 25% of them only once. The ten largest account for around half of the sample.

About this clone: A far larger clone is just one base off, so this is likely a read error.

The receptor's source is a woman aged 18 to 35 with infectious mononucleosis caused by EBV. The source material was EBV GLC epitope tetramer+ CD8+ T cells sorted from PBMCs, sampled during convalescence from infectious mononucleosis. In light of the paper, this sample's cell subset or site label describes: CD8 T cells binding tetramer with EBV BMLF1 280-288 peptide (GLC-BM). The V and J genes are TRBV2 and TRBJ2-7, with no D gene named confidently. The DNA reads TGTGCCAGCAGCCAAACTGCAGGATCCTACGAGCAGTACTTC. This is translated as CASSQTAGSYEQYF.